The 27 T cell receptor beta chains in this list originate from one sample, sequenced in a study of shared clonotypes between healthy human individuals. Clones were sequenced by immunoSEQ multiplex PCR, and TCRdb holds only the in-frame ones, with some missing. The profile shows about half a million clones, roughly 78% of them singletons. Input material: PBMCs. These receptors all come from a woman aged 40 to 50 in good health. Some clones in this sample may be carry-over from other donors' samples.

This clone appeared a few times. Its ends do not fully match the called genes, so a read error is possible. The chain carries TRBV7-7 and TRBJ2-1, with D perhaps matching TRBD2 (6 bases). The CDR3 contains 15 residues. Germline V gene data show CDR1 as SSHAT and CDR2 as FNYEAQ (reference sequence). The CDR3 DNA is TGTGCTAGCAGCTTATTTAGCGGTCCCTACAATGAGCAGTTCTTC. It translates to CASSLFSGPYNEQFF.

V is TRBV5-1 and J is TRBJ2-3; D is uncertain. Trimming pared 2 bases from V and 3 bases from J, leaving 7 bases between. The CDR3 extends over 13 amino acids. Germline CDR1 is SGHRS and CDR2 is YFSETQ. This chain's CDR3 is CASSFGETDTQYF. The CDR3, as DNA: TGCGCCAGCAGCTTCGGTGAAACAGATACGCAGTATTTT.

This clone was recorded once. The chain uses TRBV5-1 and TRBJ2-1, with 8 bases that match TRBD2. This CDR3 region has 14 residues. Germline values: CDR1 SGHRS, CDR2 YFSETQ. V lost 7 bases and J lost 8; bases outside the gene matches: 11. The CDR3 coding sequence is TGCGCCAGCGCGGCGGGACTAGTCTTCGATGAGCAGTTCTTC. Translated, it gives CASAAGLVFDEQFF.

V and J are TRBV7-8 and TRBJ2-7; 11 bases are a match to TRBD2. Unmatched junction bases numbered 2, after V lost 3 bases and J lost 4 bases. The germline gives CDR1 SGHVS, CDR2 FQNEAQ. This CDR3 is 14 amino acids long. The CDR3 DNA is TGTGCCAGCAGCTTTCGACTAGCGGGGTACGAGCAGTACTTC. Protein product: CASSFRLAGYEQYF.

The chain is built from TRBV28 and TRBJ1-1, with TRBD1 matching 10 bases. The CDR3 is 13 residues long. The junction had 3 bases not matched to a gene; V was cut back by 10 bases and J by 1 base. Per germline, CDR1 MDHEN and CDR2 SYDVKM. CDR3 sequence (DNA): TGTGCCACCGGGGACAGGGGGAACACTGAAGCTTTCTTT. It is translated as CATGDRGNTEAFF.

The chain links TRBV7-9 to TRBJ2-7; 7 bases line up with TRBD1. Looked up from germline, CDR1 is SEHNR and CDR2 is FQNEAQ (reference sequence). CDR3 length equals 15 residues. V lost 3 bases and J lost 1; bases outside the gene matches: 6. CDR3 loop: CASSFGQVASYEQYF. CDR3 nucleotides: TGTGCCAGCAGCTTCGGACAGGTGGCTTCCTACGAGCAGTACTTC.

The chain has TRBV5-1 and TRBJ1-1; D is ambiguous. The CDR3 covers 15 residues. Germline lookup yields CDR1 SGHRS and CDR2 YFSETQ. Trimming stripped 0 bases from V and 3 bases from J, with 12 bases between. The CDR3: CASSLAAGWDTEAFF. The CDR3 DNA reads TGCGCCAGCAGCTTGGCCGCAGGTTGGGACACTGAAGCTTTCTTT.

This sequence joins TRBV5-4 and TRBJ2-6; 10 nucleotides match TRBD2. CDR3 length equals 16 residues. Germline V gene lookup returns CDR1 SGHNT and CDR2 YYREEE (reference sequence). After removal of 3 bases from V and 4 bases from J, the junction contained 4 bases not matched to a gene. CDR3 amino acids: CASSSSGRSGANVLTF. In DNA, the CDR3 is TGTGCCAGCAGCTCTAGCGGGAGATCCGGGGCCAACGTCCTGACTTTC.

The rearrangement links TRBV27 to TRBJ2-1; the match to TRBD2 covers 7 bases. The germline CDR1 and CDR2 sequences are MNHEY and SMNVEV (reference sequence). V was clipped by 1 base and J by 0 bases; unmatched bases: 12. The CDR3 consists of 19 residues. CDR3 coding DNA: TGTGCCAGCAGTTTATGGGCAATAGCGGGCCTGAGCTCCTACAATGAGCAGTTCTTC. Protein product: CASSLWAIAGLSSYNEQFF.

The J gene is TRBJ2-1, the V gene TRBV7-3, with a tentative D call TRBD2 (6 bases). Germline CDR1 reads SGHTA; CDR2 reads FQGTGA. V was cut by 5 bases and J by 8 bases, with 19 bases left in between. This CDR3 has 15 amino acids. The CDR3 loop is CASSPLAGPEDEQFF. The CDR3 bases are TGTGCCAGCAGCCCCCTGGCGGGACCCGAGGATGAGCAGTTCTTC.

The genes are TRBV19 and TRBJ1-5; 7 nucleotides match TRBD1. V trimming: 1 base; J trimming: 6 bases; junction bases outside the gene matches: 6. This CDR3 is built from 15 residues. Germline V gene sequence: CDR1 LNHDA, CDR2 SQIVND (reference sequence). The CDR3 DNA sequence: TGTGCCAGTAGTATAGGGTTAGGGGGCCGTCAGCCCCAGCATTTT. This codes for CASSIGLGGRQPQHF. Looking up the rest from reference TRBV19 and TRBJ1-5 gives the full variable domain: DGGITQSPKYLFRKEGQNVTLSCEQNLNHDAMYWYRQDPGQGLRLIYYSQIVNDFQKGDIAEGYSVSREKKESFPLTVTSAQKNPTAFYLCASSIGLGGRQPQHFGDGTRLSIL.

This clone was recorded a few times. The genes are TRBV4-2 and TRBJ2-1; unclear D gene. The CDR3 loop spans 12 amino acids. V gave up 3 bases and J gave up 8 bases, with 8 bases separating them. Germline V lookup: CDR1 LGHNA, CDR2 YNFKEQ. The CDR3 sequence: CASSQVMDEQFF. In nucleotides, the CDR3 is TGTGCCAGCAGCCAGGTTATGGATGAGCAGTTCTTC.

The chain employs TRBV11-2 and TRBJ2-7, with D perhaps TRBD2 (6 bases). V was clipped by 5 bases and J by 2 bases, with 13 bases between them. The germline gives CDR1 SGHAT, CDR2 FQNNGV. The CDR3 length is 14 residues. CDR3: CASSIWRGPYEQYF. CDR3 nucleotide sequence: TGTGCCAGCAGCATCTGGCGGGGTCCCTACGAGCAGTACTTC. Complete variable domain (other parts from reference TRBV11-2 and TRBJ2-7): EAGVAQSPRYKIIEKRQSVAFWCNPISGHATLYWYQQILGQGPKLLIQFQNNGVVDDSQLPKDRFSAERLKGVDSTLKIQPAKLEDSAVYLCASSIWRGPYEQYFGPGTRLTVT.

This clone was counted a few times. V is TRBV9 and J is TRBJ2-5; D gene uncertain. V lost 0 bases, J lost 1 base, and 7 bases lay in between. Germline CDR1 reads SGDLS; CDR2 reads YYNGEE. The CDR3 spans 14 residues. The CDR3 DNA reads as TGTGCCAGCAGCGTAGAGGCCAGCCAAGAGACCCAGTACTTC. The encoded protein is CASSVEASQETQYF.

The chain combines TRBV30 with TRBJ1-2; D perhaps matches TRBD1 (5 bases). Trimming took off 0 bases at V and 4 bases at J, with 9 bases between the two ends. The CDR3 extends over 13 amino acids. CDR1 and CDR2 from the germline V gene are GTSNPN and SVGIG (reference sequence). CDR3 DNA sequence: TGTGCCTGGAGTGTATCAGGGACCTATGGCTACACCTTC. This translates into CAWSVSGTYGYTF. The variable domain in full, with the rest retrieved from reference TRBV30 and TRBJ1-2, is SQTIHQWPATLVQPVGSPLSLECTVEGTSNPNLYWYRQAAGRGLQLLFYSVGIGQISSEVPQNLSASRPQDRQFILSSKKLLLSDSGFYLCAWSVSGTYGYTFGSGTRLTVV.

In its sample, this clone was seen once. The chain recombines TRBV2 with TRBJ2-1, with 9 bases lining up with TRBD2. This CDR3 has 15 residues. Germline values: CDR1 SNHLY, CDR2 FYNNEI. The junction had 10 bases not matched to a gene; V was cut back by 5 bases and J by 8 bases. The CDR3 coding sequence is TGTGCCAGCAGTCCCGTGGCGGGAGGGCCGGATGAGCAGTTCTTC. This sequence encodes CASSPVAGGPDEQFF.

The V gene is TRBV15, the J gene TRBJ2-1; no firm D call. Germline assignment: CDR1 LNHNV and CDR2 YYDKDF (reference sequence). The V and J ends lost 3 bases and 0 bases respectively, with 15 bases between them. CDR3 size: 17 residues. The CDR3 protein is CATSSGIERPSYNEQFF. The CDR3 bases are TGTGCCACCAGCAGCGGTATTGAGCGACCCTCCTACAATGAGCAGTTCTTC.

The rearrangement links TRBV10-3 to TRBJ1-6; D is perhaps TRBD1 (5 bases). The CDR3 extends over 12 amino acids. The V gene lost 10 bases and the J gene lost 7 bases, with 11 bases spanning the gap. Germline-derived CDR1 and CDR2 are ENHRY and SYGVKD. The CDR3 bases are TGTGCCACCACAGGTGGGAATTCACCCCTCCACTTT. Its translation: CATTGGNSPLHF.

The genes are TRBV7-3 and TRBJ2-2; no reliable D call. V was pared by 1 base and J by 7 bases, with 10 bases between. CDR1 is SGHTA and CDR2 is FQGTGA in the germline V gene. The CDR3 length is 14 residues. This CDR3 reads CASSLSAAGGELFF. CDR3 sequence (DNA): TGTGCCAGCAGCTTAAGCGCTGCCGGCGGGGAGCTGTTTTTT.

This clone was seen at least ten times. This sample includes further DNA sequences coding for the same CDR3. The rearrangement joins TRBV5-4 to TRBJ2-1, with D unresolved. The CDR3 runs 11 residues. Trimming pared 4 bases from V and 6 bases from J, leaving 5 bases between. Germline V gives CDR1 SGHNT, CDR2 YYREEE (reference sequence). CDR3 protein: CASSPRNEQFF. The CDR3 DNA is TGTGCCAGCAGCCCCCGCAATGAGCAGTTCTTC.

In this sample, this clone turned up a few times. The chain is built from TRBV7-2 and TRBJ2-5; no clear D gene. The germline gives CDR1 SGHTA, CDR2 FQGNSA. Trimming left V 5 bases short and J 5 bases short, with 12 bases between. This CDR3 is built from 13 residues. CDR3 nucleotide sequence: TGTGCCAGCAGCCCGGGTGATAGGGAGACCCAGTACTTC. Protein product: CASSPGDRETQYF.

The chain combines TRBV5-4 with TRBJ2-2, with 7 bases fitting TRBD2. Per the germline V gene, CDR1 is SGHNT and CDR2 is YYREEE (reference sequence). With 3 bases clipped from V and 1 base from J, the junction kept 6 bases outside the gene matches. The CDR3 spans 16 residues. In DNA, the CDR3 is TGTGCCAGCAGCTCTCCTAGCGGAGGGAACACCGGGGAGCTGTTTTTT. It specifies CASSSPSGGNTGELFF.

J is TRBJ2-1 and V is TRBV4-3; 7 bases fit TRBD2. The CDR3 consists of 17 residues. CDR1 and CDR2 from the germline V gene are LGHNA and YSLEER. V was clipped by 1 base and J by 6 bases; unmatched bases: 12. CDR3 amino acids: CASSQGVKVAGPNEQFF. CDR3 DNA sequence: TGCGCCAGCAGCCAAGGGGTTAAGGTAGCGGGCCCCAATGAGCAGTTCTTC.

This clone was counted only a few times. J is TRBJ2-1 and V is TRBV29-1; TRBD2 aligns across 10 bases. After removal of 8 bases from V and 7 bases from J, the junction contained 8 bases not matched to a gene. CDR3 length: 13 residues. Germline CDR1 is SQVTM and CDR2 is ANQGSEA. The CDR3 loop reads CSQTSGADNEQFF. For the CDR3, the DNA is TGCAGCCAAACTAGCGGGGCCGATAATGAGCAGTTCTTC.

The CDR3 loop is CASSLSAGVPDTQYF. CDR3 nucleotides: TGTGCCAGCAGCTTATCGGCGGGAGTGCCAGATACGCAGTATTTT. The chain uses TRBV7-8 and TRBJ2-3, with 7 bases lining up with TRBD2. Germline CDR1 is SGHVS and CDR2 is FQNEAQ. V gave up 2 bases and J gave up 4 bases; unmatched junction bases: 6. The CDR3 has 15 residues.

The chain carries TRBV19 and TRBJ2-5; 8 bases are a match to TRBD2. With V trimmed by 3 bases and J by 2 bases, 11 bases remained unmatched. Germline loops: CDR1 LNHDA, CDR2 SQIVND (reference sequence). The CDR3 totals 17 residues. CDR3 sequence (DNA): TGTGCCAGTAGTATTCAGGGCCCCTCTAGCGGGCAAGAGACCCAGTACTTC. Its protein product is CASSIQGPSSGQETQYF.

V gene TRBV6-1 combines with J gene TRBJ1-3; D not resolved. The CDR3 spans 19 residues. From germline, CDR1 is MNHNS and CDR2 SASEGT. V lost 3 bases and J lost 0, with 21 bases in between. Here the CDR3 DNA reads TGTGCCAGCAGTGAGGGGAAAGGCCGGGGTAGAAACTCTGGAAACACCATATATTTT. Translated: CASSEGKGRGRNSGNTIYF.